The TCR beta chain described here comes from a study of T cells in Graves' hyperthyroidism and ophthalmopathy. Hyperthyroidism had been newly diagnosed in patients aged 18 to 65, and its duration was under 2 months. Out of roughly 9.1 ml of fresh peripheral blood came the PBMCs. TCR beta CDR3 sequences were amplified from RNA transcripts. Initially, a first-round RT-PCR of the TCR CDR3 employed the HTBI primer set. TCRdb independently ran MiXCR on the multiplex PCR reads; one entry per CDR3 protein. The data hold more than 650,000 distinct CDR3 sequences, with around 13% observed a single time. In its sample, this clonotype was seen a few times. Sequences were obtained from blood. The receptor was derived from a woman younger than 30 with Graves' hyperthyroidism.

CDR3 region: CASSLADSPYWPQHF. The DNA for the CDR3 is TGTGCCAGCAGCTTAGCGGACAGCCCATATTGGCCCCAGCATTTT. The chain employs TRBV7-8 and TRBJ1-5, with D tentatively TRBD1 (6 bases). Trimming cost V 0 bases and J 9 bases, with 15 bases left between them. The CDR3 is 15 residues long. Germline CDR1 is SGHVS and CDR2 is FQNEAQ.